This T cell receptor (beta chain) stems from a study of T cells in Graves' hyperthyroidism and ophthalmopathy. Study as a whole: Blood from the periphery was taken at initial diagnosis, before any treatment.

Findings and limits, study-wide: Blood also showed most of the thyroid clonotypes that were expanded above 0.001.

Each diagnosis was grounded in clinical symptoms, serum thyroxine and TRAb, thyroid ultrasound, and orbital computed tomography. The TCR beta CDR3 regions underwent amplification using RNA transcripts as the source. When the TCR CDR3 underwent first-round RT-PCR, the HTBI primer set was used. TCRdb itself ran the multiplex PCR reads through MiXCR, one entry per CDR3 protein. Of about 300,000 distinct CDR3 sequences detected, roughly 19% appear once; the ten largest clones hold under 45%. As to this clonotype: The antigen is unknown. A junction boundary mismatches the germline segment, possibly from a read error.

Germline loops: CDR1 MDHEN, CDR2 SYDVKM. CDR3 length: 13 residues. The TCR sequence derives from a man aged 45-60 years with Graves' ophthalmopathy. V is TRBV28 and J is TRBJ2-2; tentatively, D is TRBD1 (6 bases). Material: blood. This CDR3 is CASERGTTGELVF. The CDR3 DNA is TGTGCCAGCGAAAGGGGGACCACCGGGGAGCTGGTTTTT.